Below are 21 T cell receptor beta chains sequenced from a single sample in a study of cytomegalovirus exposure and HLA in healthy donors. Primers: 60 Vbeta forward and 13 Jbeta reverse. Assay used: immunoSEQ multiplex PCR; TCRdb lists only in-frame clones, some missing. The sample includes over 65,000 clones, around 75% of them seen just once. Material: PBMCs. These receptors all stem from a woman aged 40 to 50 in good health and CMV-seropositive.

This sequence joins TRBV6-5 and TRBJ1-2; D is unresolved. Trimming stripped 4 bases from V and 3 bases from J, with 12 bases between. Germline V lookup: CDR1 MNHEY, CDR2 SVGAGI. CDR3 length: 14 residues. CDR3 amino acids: CASSSAVEYYGYTF. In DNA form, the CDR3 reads TGTGCCAGCAGTTCGGCGGTGGAATACTATGGCTACACCTTC.

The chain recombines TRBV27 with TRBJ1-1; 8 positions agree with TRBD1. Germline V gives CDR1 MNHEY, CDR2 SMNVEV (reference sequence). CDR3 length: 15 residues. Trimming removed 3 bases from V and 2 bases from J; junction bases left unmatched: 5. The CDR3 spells CASSFGQGSNTEAFF. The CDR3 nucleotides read TGTGCCAGCAGTTTCGGACAGGGCAGTAACACTGAAGCTTTCTTT.

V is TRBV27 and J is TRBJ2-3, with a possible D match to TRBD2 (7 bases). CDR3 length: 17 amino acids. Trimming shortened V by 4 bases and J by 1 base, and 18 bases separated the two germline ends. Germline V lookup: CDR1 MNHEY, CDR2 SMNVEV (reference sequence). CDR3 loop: CASSSPPRRGRTDTQYF. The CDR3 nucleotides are TGTGCCAGCAGTTCACCCCCCCGGCGGGGGCGCACAGATACGCAGTATTTT.

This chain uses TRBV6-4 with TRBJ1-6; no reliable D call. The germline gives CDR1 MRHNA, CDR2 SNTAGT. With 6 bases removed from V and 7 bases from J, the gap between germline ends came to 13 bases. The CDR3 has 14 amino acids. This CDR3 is CASSDAPGNSPLHF. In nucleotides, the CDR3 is TGTGCCAGCAGCGACGCCCCAGGCAATTCACCCCTCCACTTT.

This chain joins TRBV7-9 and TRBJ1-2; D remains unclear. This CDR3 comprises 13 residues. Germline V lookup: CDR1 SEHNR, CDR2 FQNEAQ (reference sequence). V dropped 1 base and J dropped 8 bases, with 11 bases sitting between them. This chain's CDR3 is CASSLGSRRGYTF. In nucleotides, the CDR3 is TGTGCCAGCAGCTTAGGATCCAGGAGGGGCTACACCTTC.

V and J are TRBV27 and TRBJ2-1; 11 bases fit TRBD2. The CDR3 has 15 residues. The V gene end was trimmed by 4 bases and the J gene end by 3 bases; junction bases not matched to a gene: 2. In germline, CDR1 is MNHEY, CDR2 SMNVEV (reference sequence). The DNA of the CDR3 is TGTGCCAGCAGTTCCGGGACTAGCGGCTACAATGAGCAGTTCTTC. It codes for CASSSGTSGYNEQFF.

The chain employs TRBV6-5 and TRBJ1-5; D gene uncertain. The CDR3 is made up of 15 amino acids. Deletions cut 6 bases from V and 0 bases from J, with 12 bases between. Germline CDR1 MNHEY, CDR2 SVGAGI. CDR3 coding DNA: TGTGCCAGCAGCCTACAGAAAACTAGCAATCAGCCCCAGCATTTT. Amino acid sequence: CASSLQKTSNQPQHF.

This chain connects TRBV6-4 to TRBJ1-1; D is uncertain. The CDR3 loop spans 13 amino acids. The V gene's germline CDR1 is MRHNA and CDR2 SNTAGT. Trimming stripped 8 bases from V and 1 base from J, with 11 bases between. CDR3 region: CASSQETNTEAFF. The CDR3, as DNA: TGTGCCAGCTCCCAGGAAACGAACACTGAAGCTTTCTTT.

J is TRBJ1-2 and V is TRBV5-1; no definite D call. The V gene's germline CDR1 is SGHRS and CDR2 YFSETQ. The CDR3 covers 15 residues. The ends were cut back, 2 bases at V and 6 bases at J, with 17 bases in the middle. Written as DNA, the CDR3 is TGCGCCAGCAGCTTCCCACGATCGGGATCTAATGGCTACACCTTC. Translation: CASSFPRSGSNGYTF.

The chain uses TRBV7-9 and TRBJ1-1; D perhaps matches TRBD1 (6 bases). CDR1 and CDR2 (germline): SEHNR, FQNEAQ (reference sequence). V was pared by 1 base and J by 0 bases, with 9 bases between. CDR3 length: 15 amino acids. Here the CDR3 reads CASSLDRVMNTEAFF. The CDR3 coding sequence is TGTGCCAGCAGCTTAGACAGGGTTATGAACACTGAAGCTTTCTTT.

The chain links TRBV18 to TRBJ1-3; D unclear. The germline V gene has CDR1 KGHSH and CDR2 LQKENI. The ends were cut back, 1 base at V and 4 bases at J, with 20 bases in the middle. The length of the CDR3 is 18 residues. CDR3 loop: CASSPLHRGPTWGNTIYF. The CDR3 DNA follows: TGTGCCAGCTCACCACTCCACCGCGGCCCGACTTGGGGAAACACCATATATTTT.

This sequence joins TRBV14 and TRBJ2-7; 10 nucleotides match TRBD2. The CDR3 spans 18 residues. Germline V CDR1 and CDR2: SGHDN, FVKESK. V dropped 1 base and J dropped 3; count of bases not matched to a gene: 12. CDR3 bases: TGTGCCAGCAGCCAAGCTCCTAGCGGGGGACTAATGGTCTACGAGCAGTACTTC. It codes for CASSQAPSGGLMVYEQYF. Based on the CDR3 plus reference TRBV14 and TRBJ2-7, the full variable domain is EAGVTQFPSHSVIEKGQTVTLRCDPISGHDNLYWYRRVMGKEIKFLLHFVKESKQDESGMPNNRFLAERTGGTYSTLKVQPAELEDSGVYFCASSQAPSGGLMVYEQYFGPGTRLTVT.

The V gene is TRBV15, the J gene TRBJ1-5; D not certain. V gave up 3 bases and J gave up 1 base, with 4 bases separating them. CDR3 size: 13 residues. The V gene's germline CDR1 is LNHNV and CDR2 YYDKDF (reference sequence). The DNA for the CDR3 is TGTGCCACCAGCAGGACAAGCAATCAGCCCCAGCATTTT. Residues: CATSRTSNQPQHF.

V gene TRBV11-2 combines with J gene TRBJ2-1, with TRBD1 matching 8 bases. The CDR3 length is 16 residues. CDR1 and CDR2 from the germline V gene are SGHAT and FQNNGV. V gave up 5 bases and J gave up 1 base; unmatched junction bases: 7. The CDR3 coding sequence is TGTGCCAGCAGCCCGCACCGGGACAGGTCCTACAATGAGCAGTTCTTC. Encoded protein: CASSPHRDRSYNEQFF.

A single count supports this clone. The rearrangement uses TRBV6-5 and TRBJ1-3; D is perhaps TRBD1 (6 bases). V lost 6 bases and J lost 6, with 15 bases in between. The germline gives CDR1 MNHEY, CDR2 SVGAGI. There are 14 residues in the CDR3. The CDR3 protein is CASSEGHQANTIYF. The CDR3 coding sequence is TGTGCCAGCAGCGAGGGACATCAGGCAAACACCATATATTTT.

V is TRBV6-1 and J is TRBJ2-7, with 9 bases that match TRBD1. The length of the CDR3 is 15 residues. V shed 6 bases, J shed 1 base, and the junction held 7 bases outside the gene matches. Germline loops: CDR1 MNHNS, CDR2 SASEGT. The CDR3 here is CASSQKGTGSYEQYF. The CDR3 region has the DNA TGTGCCAGCAGCCAAAAGGGGACAGGGTCCTACGAGCAGTACTTC.

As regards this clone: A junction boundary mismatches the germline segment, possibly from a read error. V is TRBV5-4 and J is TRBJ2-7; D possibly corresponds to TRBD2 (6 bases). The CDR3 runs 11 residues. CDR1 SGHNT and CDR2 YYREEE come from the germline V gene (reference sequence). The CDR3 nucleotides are TGTGCCAGCAGCTTGGGCAGGGAGGATATCTTC. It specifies CASSLGREDIF.

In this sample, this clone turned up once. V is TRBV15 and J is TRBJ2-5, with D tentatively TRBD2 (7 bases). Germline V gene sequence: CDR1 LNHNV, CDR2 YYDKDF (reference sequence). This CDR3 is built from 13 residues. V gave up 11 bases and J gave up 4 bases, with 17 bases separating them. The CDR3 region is CAVWGGRGETQYF. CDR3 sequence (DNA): TGTGCCGTGTGGGGGGGGCGGGGAGAGACCCAGTACTTC.

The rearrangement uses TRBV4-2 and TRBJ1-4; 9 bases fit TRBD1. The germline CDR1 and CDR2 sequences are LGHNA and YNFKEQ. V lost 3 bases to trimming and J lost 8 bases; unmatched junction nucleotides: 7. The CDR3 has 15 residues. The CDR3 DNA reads TGTGCCAGCAGCCACCCGGGACAGGGCGGAGAAAAACTGTTTTTT. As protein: CASSHPGQGGEKLFF.

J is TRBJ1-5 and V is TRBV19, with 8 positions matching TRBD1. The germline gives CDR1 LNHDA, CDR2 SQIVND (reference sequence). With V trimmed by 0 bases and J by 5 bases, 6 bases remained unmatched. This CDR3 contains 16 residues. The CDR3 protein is CASSIDIAGGYQPQHF. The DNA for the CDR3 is TGTGCCAGTAGTATAGATATTGCAGGGGGCTATCAGCCCCAGCATTTT. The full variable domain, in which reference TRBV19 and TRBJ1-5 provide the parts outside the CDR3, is DGGITQSPKYLFRKEGQNVTLSCEQNLNHDAMYWYRQDPGQGLRLIYYSQIVNDFQKGDIAEGYSVSREKKESFPLTVTSAQKNPTAFYLCASSIDIAGGYQPQHFGDGTRLSIL.

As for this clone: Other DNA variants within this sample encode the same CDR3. CDR3 sequence (DNA): TGTGCCAGCAGCCACGGGGAGACGGAAGCTTTCTTT. It specifies CASSHGETEAFF. The V call is TRBV4-2, the J call TRBJ1-1; D remains unclear. Deletions cut 3 bases from V and 8 bases from J, with 10 bases between. The CDR3 is 12 residues long. Germline-derived CDR1 and CDR2 are LGHNA and YNFKEQ.